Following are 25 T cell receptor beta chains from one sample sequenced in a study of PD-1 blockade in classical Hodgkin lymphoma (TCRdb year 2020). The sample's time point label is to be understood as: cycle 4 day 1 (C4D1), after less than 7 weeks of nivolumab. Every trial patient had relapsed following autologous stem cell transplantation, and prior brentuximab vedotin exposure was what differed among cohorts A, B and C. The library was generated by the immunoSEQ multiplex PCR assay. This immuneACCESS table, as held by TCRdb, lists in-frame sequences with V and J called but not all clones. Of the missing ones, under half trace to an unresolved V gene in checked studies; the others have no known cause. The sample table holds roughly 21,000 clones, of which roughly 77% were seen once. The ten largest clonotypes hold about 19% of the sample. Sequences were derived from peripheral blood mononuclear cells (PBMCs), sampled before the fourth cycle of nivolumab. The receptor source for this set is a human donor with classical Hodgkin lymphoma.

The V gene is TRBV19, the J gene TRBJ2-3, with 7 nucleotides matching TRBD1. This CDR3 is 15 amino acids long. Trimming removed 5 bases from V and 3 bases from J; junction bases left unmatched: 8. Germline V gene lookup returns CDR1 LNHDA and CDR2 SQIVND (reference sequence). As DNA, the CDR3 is TGTGCCAGTAGTCTACAGGGGATCAGGACAGATACGCAGTATTTT. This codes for CASSLQGIRTDTQYF.

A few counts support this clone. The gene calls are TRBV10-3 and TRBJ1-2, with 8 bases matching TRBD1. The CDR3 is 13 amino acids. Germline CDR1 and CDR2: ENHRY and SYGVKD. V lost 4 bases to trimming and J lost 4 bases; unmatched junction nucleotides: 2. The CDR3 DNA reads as TGTGCCATCAGTGGGGGACAGGTCTATGGCTACACCTTC. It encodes CAISGGQVYGYTF.

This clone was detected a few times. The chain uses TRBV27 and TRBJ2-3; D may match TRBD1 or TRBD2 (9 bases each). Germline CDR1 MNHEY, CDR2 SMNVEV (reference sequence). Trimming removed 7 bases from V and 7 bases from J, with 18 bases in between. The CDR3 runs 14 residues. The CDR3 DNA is TGTGCCAGCAACAGGGGGCGGGAGGGTCATACGCAGTATTTT. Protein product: CASNRGREGHTQYF.

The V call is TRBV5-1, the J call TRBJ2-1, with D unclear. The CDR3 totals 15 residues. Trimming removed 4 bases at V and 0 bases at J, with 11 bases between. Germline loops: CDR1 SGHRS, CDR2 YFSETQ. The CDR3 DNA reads TGCGCCAGCAGCCGATCGTTACCCTCCTACAATGAGCAGTTCTTC. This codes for CASSRSLPSYNEQFF.

The CDR3 region is CASSLAGGSEQYF. In DNA, the CDR3 is TGTGCCAGTTCACTAGCGGGGGGATCCGAGCAGTACTTC. The rearrangement joins TRBV25-1 to TRBJ2-7; 12 nucleotides align to TRBD2. V shed 9 bases, J shed 6 bases, and the junction held 6 bases outside the gene matches. The CDR3 covers 13 residues. The germline gives CDR1 MGHDK, CDR2 SYGVNS.

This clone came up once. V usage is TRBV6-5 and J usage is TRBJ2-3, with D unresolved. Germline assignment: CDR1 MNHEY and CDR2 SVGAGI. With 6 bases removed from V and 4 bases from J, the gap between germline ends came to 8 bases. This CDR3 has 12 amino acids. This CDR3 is CASRGSADTQYF. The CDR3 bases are TGTGCCAGCAGGGGAAGCGCAGATACGCAGTATTTT.

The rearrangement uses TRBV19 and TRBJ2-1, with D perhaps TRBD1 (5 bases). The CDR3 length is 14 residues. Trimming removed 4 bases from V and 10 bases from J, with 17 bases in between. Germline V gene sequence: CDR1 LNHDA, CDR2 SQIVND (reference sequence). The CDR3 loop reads CASSKPPQGGEQFF. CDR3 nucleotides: TGTGCCAGTAGTAAGCCCCCCCAGGGTGGGGAGCAGTTCTTC.

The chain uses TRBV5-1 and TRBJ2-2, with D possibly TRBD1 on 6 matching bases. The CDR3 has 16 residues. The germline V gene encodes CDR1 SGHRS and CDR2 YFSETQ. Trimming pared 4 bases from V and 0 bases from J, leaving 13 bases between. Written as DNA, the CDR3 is TGCGCCAGCAGCCCCAGACAGGATGCGAACACCGGGGAGCTGTTTTTT. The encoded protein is CASSPRQDANTGELFF.

This CDR3 is CATSRGDGAKNIQYF. Written as DNA, the CDR3 is TGTGCCACGTCCAGGGGCGATGGGGCCAAAAACATTCAGTACTTC. V and J are TRBV27 and TRBJ2-4; possibly TRBD1 for D (6 bases). Germline values: CDR1 MNHEY, CDR2 SMNVEV (reference sequence). The CDR3 totals 15 residues. V was pared by 10 bases and J by 1 base, with 17 bases between.

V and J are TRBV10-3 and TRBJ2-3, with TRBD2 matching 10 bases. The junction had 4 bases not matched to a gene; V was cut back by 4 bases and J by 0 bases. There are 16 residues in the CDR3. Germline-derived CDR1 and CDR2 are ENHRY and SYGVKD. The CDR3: CAISAALAGSTDTQYF. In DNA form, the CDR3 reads TGTGCCATCAGTGCGGCACTAGCGGGGAGCACAGATACGCAGTATTTT.

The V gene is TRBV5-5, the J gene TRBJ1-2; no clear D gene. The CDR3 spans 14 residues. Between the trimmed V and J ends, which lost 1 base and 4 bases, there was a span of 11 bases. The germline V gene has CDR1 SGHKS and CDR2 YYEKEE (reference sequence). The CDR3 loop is CASSLTETPYGYTF. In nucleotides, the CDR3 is TGTGCCAGCAGCTTGACAGAAACCCCCTATGGCTACACCTTC.

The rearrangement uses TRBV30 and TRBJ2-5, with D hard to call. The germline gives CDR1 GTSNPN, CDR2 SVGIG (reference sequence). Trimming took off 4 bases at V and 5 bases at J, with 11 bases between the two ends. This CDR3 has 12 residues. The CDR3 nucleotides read TGTGCCTGGAAGGAGCCTGGGGAGACCCAGTACTTC. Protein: CAWKEPGETQYF.

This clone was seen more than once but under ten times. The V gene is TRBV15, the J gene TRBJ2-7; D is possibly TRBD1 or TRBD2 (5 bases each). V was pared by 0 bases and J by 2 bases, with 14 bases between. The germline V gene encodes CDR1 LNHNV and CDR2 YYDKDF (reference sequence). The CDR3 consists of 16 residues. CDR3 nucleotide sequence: TGTGCCACCAGCAGAGATGACTATCAGGGAACCTACGAGCAGTACTTC. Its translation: CATSRDDYQGTYEQYF.

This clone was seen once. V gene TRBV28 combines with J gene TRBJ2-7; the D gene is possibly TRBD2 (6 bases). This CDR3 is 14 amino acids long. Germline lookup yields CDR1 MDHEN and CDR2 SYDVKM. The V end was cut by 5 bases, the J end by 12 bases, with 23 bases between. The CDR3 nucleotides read TGTGCCAGCAGTCCGGGAGCCGGGACCCGTCGGGGGTACTTC. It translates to CASSPGAGTRRGYF.

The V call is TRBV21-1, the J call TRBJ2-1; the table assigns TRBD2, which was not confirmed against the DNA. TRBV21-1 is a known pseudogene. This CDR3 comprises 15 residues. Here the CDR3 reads CASSKQGGRYDEQFF. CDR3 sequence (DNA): TGTGCCAGCAGCAAACAGGGCGGGAGGTACGATGAGCAGTTCTTC.

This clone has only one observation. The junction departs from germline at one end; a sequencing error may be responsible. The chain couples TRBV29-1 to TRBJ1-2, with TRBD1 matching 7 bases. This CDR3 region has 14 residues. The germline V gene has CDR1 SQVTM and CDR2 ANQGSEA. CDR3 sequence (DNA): TGCAGCGCTGAAAACAGGGGTCTTTACTATGGCTACACCTTC. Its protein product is CSAENRGLYYGYTF.

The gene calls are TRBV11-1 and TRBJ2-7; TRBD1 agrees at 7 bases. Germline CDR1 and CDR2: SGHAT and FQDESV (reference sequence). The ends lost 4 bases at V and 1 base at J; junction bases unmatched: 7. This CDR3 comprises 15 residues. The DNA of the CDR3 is TGTGCCAGCAGCTCCGGACAGGCCCCGTCCTACGAGCAGTACTTC. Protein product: CASSSGQAPSYEQYF.

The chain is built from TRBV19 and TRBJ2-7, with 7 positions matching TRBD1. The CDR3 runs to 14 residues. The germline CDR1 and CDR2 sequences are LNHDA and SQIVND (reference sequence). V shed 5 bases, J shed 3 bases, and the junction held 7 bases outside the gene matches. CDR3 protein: CASSLRTGFYEQYF. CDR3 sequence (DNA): TGTGCCAGTAGTCTCCGGACAGGATTCTACGAGCAGTACTTC.

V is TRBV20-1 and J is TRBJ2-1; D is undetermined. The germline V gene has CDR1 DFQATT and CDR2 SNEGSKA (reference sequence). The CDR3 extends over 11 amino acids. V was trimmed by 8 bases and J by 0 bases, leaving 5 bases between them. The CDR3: CSSSSYNEQFF. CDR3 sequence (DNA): TGCAGTTCAAGCTCCTACAATGAGCAGTTCTTC.

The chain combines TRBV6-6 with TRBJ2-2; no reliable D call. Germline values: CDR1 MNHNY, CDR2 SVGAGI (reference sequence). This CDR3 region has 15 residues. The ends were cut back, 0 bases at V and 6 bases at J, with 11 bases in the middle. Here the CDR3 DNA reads TGTGCCAGCAGTTACTCAGGCGCTCTCCCCGGGGAGCTGTTTTTT. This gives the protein CASSYSGALPGELFF.

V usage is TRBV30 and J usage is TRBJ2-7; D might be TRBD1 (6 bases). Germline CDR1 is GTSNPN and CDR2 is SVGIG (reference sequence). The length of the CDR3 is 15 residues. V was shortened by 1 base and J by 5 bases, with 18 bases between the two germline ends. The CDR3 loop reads CAWSALTTGSDEQYF. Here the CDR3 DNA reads TGTGCCTGGAGTGCCCTAACTACAGGGTCAGACGAGCAGTACTTC. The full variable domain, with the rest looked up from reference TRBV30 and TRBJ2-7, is SQTIHQWPATLVQPVGSPLSLECTVEGTSNPNLYWYRQAAGRGLQLLFYSVGIGQISSEVPQNLSASRPQDRQFILSSKKLLLSDSGFYLCAWSALTTGSDEQYFGPGTRLTVT.

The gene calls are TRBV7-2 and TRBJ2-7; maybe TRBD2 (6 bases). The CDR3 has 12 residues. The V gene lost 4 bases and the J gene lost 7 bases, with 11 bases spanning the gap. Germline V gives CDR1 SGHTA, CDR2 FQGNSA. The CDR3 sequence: CASSSPRGEQYF. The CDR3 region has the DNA TGTGCCAGCAGCTCACCGCGGGGTGAGCAGTACTTC.

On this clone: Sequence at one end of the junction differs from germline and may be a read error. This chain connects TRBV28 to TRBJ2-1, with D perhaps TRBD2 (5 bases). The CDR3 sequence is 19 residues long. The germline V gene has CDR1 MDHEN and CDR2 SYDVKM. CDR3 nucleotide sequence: TGTGCCAGCAATTTACCCACCGCCGGGAAGAGACAAACCTACAATGAGCAGTTCTTC. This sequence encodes CASNLPTAGKRQTYNEQFF. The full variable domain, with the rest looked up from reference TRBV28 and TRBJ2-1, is DVKVTQSSRYLVKRTGEKVFLECVQDMDHENMFWYRQDPGLGLRLIYFSYDVKMKEKGDIPEGYSVSREKKERFSLILESASTNQTSMYLCASNLPTAGKRQTYNEQFFGPGTRLTVL.

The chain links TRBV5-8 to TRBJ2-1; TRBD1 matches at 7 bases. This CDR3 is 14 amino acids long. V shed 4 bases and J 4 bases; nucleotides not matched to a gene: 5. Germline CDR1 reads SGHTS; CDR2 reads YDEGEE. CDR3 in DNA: TGTGCCAGCAGCCCCGGGACAGTGTACAATGAGCAGTTCTTC. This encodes CASSPGTVYNEQFF.

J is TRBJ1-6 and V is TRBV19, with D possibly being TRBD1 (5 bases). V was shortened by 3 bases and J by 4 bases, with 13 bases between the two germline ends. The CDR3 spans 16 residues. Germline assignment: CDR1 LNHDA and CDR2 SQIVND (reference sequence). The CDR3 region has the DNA TGTGCCAGTAGTATCGAGGGGAGGAATTATAATTCACCCCTCCACTTT. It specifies CASSIEGRNYNSPLHF.